Following are 22 T cell receptor beta chains from one sample sequenced in a study of T-cell reconstitution after alpha-beta-depleted transplantation in children. TCRbeta library construction was performed incorporating unique molecular identifiers. TCRdb re-called the PCR reads through MiXCR, storing one row per CDR3 protein. Among 40,000 to 55,000 distinct CDR3 sequences listed, approximately 9.2% were seen once. The specimen comprised PBMCs, mostly from graft donor cells, sampled 60 days after TCRalphabeta/CD19-depleted stem cell transplant. All receptors come from a male patient aged 2 to 9 who had a stem cell transplant for chronic granulomatous disease, so the T cells may come from the graft donor.

This clonotype was recorded a few times. The V call is TRBV20-1, the J call TRBJ2-1, with 12 bases fitting TRBD2. Losses at the gene ends were 4 bases for V and 1 base for J; bases not matched to a gene: 8. There are 17 residues in the CDR3. Per the germline V gene, CDR1 is DFQATT and CDR2 is SNEGSKA (reference sequence). The CDR3: CSAKDRLAGVSYNEQFF. CDR3 bases: TGCAGTGCTAAGGATAGACTAGCGGGAGTGTCCTACAATGAGCAGTTCTTC.

This clonotype showed up just a few times. V and J are TRBV7-2 and TRBJ1-2; D gene ambiguous. CDR1 SGHTA and CDR2 FQGNSA come from the germline V gene. The CDR3 extends over 15 amino acids. V was pared by 4 bases and J by 5 bases, with 17 bases between. The CDR3: CASSYRKLAGYGYTF. The CDR3 DNA sequence: TGTGCCAGCAGCTACCGGAAATTGGCGGGGTATGGCTACACCTTC.

This clonotype was recorded many times. V usage is TRBV5-1 and J usage is TRBJ2-1, with D tentatively TRBD2 (5 bases). CDR1 and CDR2 (germline): SGHRS, YFSETQ. CDR3 length: 12 amino acids. The V end lost 3 bases, the J end lost 6 bases, and 7 bases lay between the germline ends. The CDR3, as DNA: TGCGCCAGCAGCTCCGGAGGCAATGAGCAGTTCTTC. It specifies CASSSGGNEQFF.

This clonotype was seen repeatedly, ten times or more. V and J are TRBV5-1 and TRBJ2-5, with TRBD2 identical over 11 bases. This CDR3 contains 15 residues. The junction had 5 bases not matched to a gene; V was cut back by 2 bases and J by 5 bases. The germline V gene has CDR1 SGHRS and CDR2 YFSETQ. CDR3 loop: CASSFTSGSGETQYF. In DNA form, the CDR3 reads TGCGCCAGCAGCTTTACTAGCGGGAGTGGCGAGACCCAGTACTTC.

This clonotype has just a few counts. V and J are TRBV23-1 and TRBJ2-7; possibly TRBD1 for D (5 bases). TRBV23-1 is filed as an ORF, its function uncertain. V gave up 7 bases and J gave up 2 bases, with 12 bases separating them. The CDR3 is 13 residues long. CDR3 residues: CASKAQDPYEQYF. In DNA form, the CDR3 reads TGCGCCAGCAAGGCACAGGACCCCTACGAGCAGTACTTC.

The chain couples TRBV16 to TRBJ1-1; 11 bases are shared with TRBD1. The V gene's germline CDR1 is KGHSY and CDR2 FQNENV. This CDR3 has 12 residues. V lost 6 bases to trimming and J lost 10 bases; unmatched junction nucleotides: 4. The CDR3 reads CASSGQGATAFF. The CDR3 nucleotides are TGTGCCAGCAGTGGACAGGGGGCGACAGCTTTCTTT. Filled out from reference TRBV16 and TRBJ1-1, the complete variable domain reads GEEVAQTPKHLVRGEGQKAKLYCAPIKGHSYVFWYQQVLKNEFKFLISFQNENVFDETGMPKERFSAKCLPNSPCSLEIQATKLEDSAVYFCASSGQGATAFFGQGTRLTVV.

A few counts support this clonotype. The gene calls are TRBV11-1 and TRBJ2-3; 15 nucleotides align to TRBD2. Germline V gene lookup returns CDR1 SGHAT and CDR2 FQDESV (reference sequence). This CDR3 has 19 amino acids. J gave up 2 bases and V 5 bases, and 11 bases lay outside the gene matches. The CDR3 sequence: CASSPTGTSGRRATDTQYF. CDR3 coding DNA: TGTGCCAGCAGCCCCACCGGGACTAGCGGGAGGAGGGCCACAGATACGCAGTATTTT.

This clonotype was seen repeatedly, ten times or more. The chain links TRBV5-1 to TRBJ1-1, with 9 bases matching TRBD1. This CDR3 spans 15 amino acids. Trimming cost V 0 bases and J 6 bases; bases outside gene matches: 6. Germline CDR1 reads SGHRS; CDR2 reads YFSETQ. The CDR3 is CASSLAGDRVAEAFF. The CDR3 region has the DNA TGCGCCAGCAGCTTGGCCGGGGACAGGGTCGCTGAAGCTTTCTTT. Filled out from reference TRBV5-1 and TRBJ1-1, the complete variable domain reads KAGVTQTPRYLIKTRGQQVTLSCSPISGHRSVSWYQQTPGQGLQFLFEYFSETQRNKGNFPGRFSGRQFSNSRSEMNVSTLELGDSALYLCASSLAGDRVAEAFFGQGTRLTVV.

The chain employs TRBV7-9 and TRBJ1-2, with D hard to call. Germline CDR1 reads SEHNR; CDR2 reads FQNEAQ (reference sequence). V gave up 2 bases and J gave up 6 bases, with 10 bases separating them. The CDR3 contains 13 residues. Here the CDR3 reads CASSLLLGDGYTF. CDR3 bases: TGTGCCAGCAGCTTACTACTTGGGGATGGCTACACCTTC.

Many counts were recorded for this clonotype. V gene TRBV15 combines with J gene TRBJ2-2; 10 positions match TRBD2. Germline CDR1 and CDR2: LNHNV and YYDKDF (reference sequence). Trimming took 9 bases from V and 7 from J; bases not matched to a gene: 11. The CDR3 is 15 residues long. The CDR3 DNA follows: TGTGCCACGAAAAATAGCGGGGGGACCCACGGGGAGCTGTTTTTT. Translation: CATKNSGGTHGELFF.

This clonotype was seen ten or more times. This chain joins TRBV5-1 and TRBJ2-1; possible D gene TRBD2, 6 bases. The CDR3 covers 15 residues. The germline CDR1 and CDR2 sequences are SGHRS and YFSETQ. V dropped 5 bases and J dropped 2 bases, with 14 bases sitting between them. The DNA for the CDR3 is TGCGCCAGCAGTCTAGGCCGGGAGACCTACAATGAGCAGTTCTTC. This codes for CASSLGRETYNEQFF.

The J gene is TRBJ2-5, the V gene TRBV20-1; D is undetermined. The CDR3 contains 13 residues. Looked up from germline, CDR1 is DFQATT and CDR2 is SNEGSKA (reference sequence). V lost 1 base to trimming and J lost 7 bases, with 13 bases between them. As DNA, the CDR3 is TGCAGTGCTAGAGCCCCCTCAGACGGGACCCAGTACTTC. Translation: CSARAPSDGTQYF.

This clonotype was detected many times. The chain recombines TRBV29-1 with TRBJ1-5; D possibly corresponds to TRBD1 (5 bases). The CDR3 has 14 amino acids. Germline V gene lookup returns CDR1 SQVTM and CDR2 ANQGSEA. Between the trimmed V and J ends, which lost 5 bases and 0 bases, there was a span of 11 bases. The DNA for the CDR3 is TGCAGCGTTAGTACAGGTCATAGCAATCAGCCCCAGCATTTT. It is translated as CSVSTGHSNQPQHF.

This clonotype was seen a handful of times. V and J are TRBV11-2 and TRBJ2-3; D is perhaps TRBD1 (6 bases). CDR1 is SGHAT, CDR2 FQNNGV, per germline. Trimming removed 5 bases from V and 2 bases from J, with 14 bases in between. The CDR3 has 15 residues. CDR3 sequence (DNA): TGTGCCAGCAGCCCCGGGACAATTACCACAGATACGCAGTATTTT. Translating it yields CASSPGTITTDTQYF.

The chain uses TRBV11-2 and TRBJ1-1; tentative D call: TRBD1 (5 bases). There are 12 residues in the CDR3. Trimming removed 4 bases at V and 7 bases at J, with 10 bases between. Per the germline V gene, CDR1 is SGHAT and CDR2 is FQNNGV. This chain's CDR3 is CASSSGGVEAFF. CDR3 nucleotide sequence: TGTGCCAGCAGCTCTGGGGGTGTTGAAGCTTTCTTT.

This clonotype was seen at least ten times. The chain links TRBV3-1 to TRBJ2-2, with D tentatively TRBD2 (7 bases). The germline CDR1 and CDR2 sequences are LGHDT and YNNKEL (reference sequence). Trimming removed 6 bases from V and 5 bases from J, with 13 bases in between. The length of the CDR3 is 14 residues. In DNA, the CDR3 is TGTGCCAGCAGAGGGAGGGACAAGACCGGGGAGCTGTTTTTT. Residues: CASRGRDKTGELFF.

V is TRBV20-1 and J is TRBJ2-1; 9 positions agree with TRBD2. The CDR3 consists of 16 residues. J was trimmed by 6 bases and V by 0 bases; bases with no gene match: 9. The germline gives CDR1 DFQATT, CDR2 SNEGSKA (reference sequence). CDR3 in amino acids: CSARDSLSGSRNEQFF. CDR3 in DNA: TGCAGTGCTAGAGACTCCCTTAGCGGGAGTCGCAATGAGCAGTTCTTC.

This clonotype was picked up many times. The chain links TRBV20-1 to TRBJ1-4; D possibly corresponds to TRBD1 (5 bases). V dropped 0 bases and J dropped 7 bases, with 18 bases sitting between them. Germline V CDR1 and CDR2: DFQATT, SNEGSKA (reference sequence). This CDR3 contains 16 residues. CDR3 coding DNA: TGCAGTGCTAGAGATGCCGTGGGCAGGGTGGGTGAAAAACTGTTTTTT. It is translated as CSARDAVGRVGEKLFF.

This chain joins TRBV7-2 and TRBJ2-1, with 13 bases that match TRBD2. The CDR3 is made up of 16 amino acids. The trim removed 4 bases at V and 7 bases at J, leaving 7 bases unmatched. Germline-derived CDR1 and CDR2 are SGHTA and FQGNSA. CDR3 loop: CASSSPTSGRMNEQFF. CDR3 bases: TGTGCCAGCAGCTCTCCGACTAGCGGGAGGATGAATGAGCAGTTCTTC. The variable domain in full, completed from reference TRBV7-2 and TRBJ2-1, reads GAGVSQSPSNKVTEKGKDVELRCDPISGHTALYWYRQSLGQGLEFLIYFQGNSAPDKSGLPSDRFSAERTGGSVSTLTIQRTQQEDSAVYLCASSSPTSGRMNEQFFGPGTRLTVL.

This clonotype was observed a handful of times. This rearrangement joins TRBV5-1 to TRBJ2-7; 7 bases are shared with TRBD1. The CDR3 is 16 amino acids. After removal of 4 bases from V and 6 bases from J, the junction contained 16 bases not matched to a gene. Germline assignment: CDR1 SGHRS and CDR2 YFSETQ. CDR3 in amino acids: CASSPDVTTGTSEQYF. The CDR3 nucleotides read TGCGCCAGCAGCCCCGACGTTACGACAGGGACATCCGAGCAGTACTTC.

The table lists this clonotype with many counts. The chain carries TRBV5-1 and TRBJ1-1, with D tentatively TRBD1 (5 bases). V was shortened by 4 bases and J by 3 bases, with 16 bases between the two germline ends. This CDR3 is built from 15 residues. Germline assignment: CDR1 SGHRS and CDR2 YFSETQ. The CDR3 nucleotides are TGCGCCAGCAGCCCCACCGGGGGGACCTACACTGAAGCTTTCTTT. Encoded protein: CASSPTGGTYTEAFF.

This clonotype has at least ten counts. The genes are TRBV27 and TRBJ2-7; 10 bases are shared with TRBD1. The CDR3 covers 13 residues. J lost 7 bases, V lost 9 bases, and 9 bases had no gene match. From germline, CDR1 is MNHEY and CDR2 SMNVEV (reference sequence). CDR3 loop: CASKTGGAGEQYF. DNA for the CDR3: TGTGCCAGTAAGACAGGGGGCGCGGGTGAGCAGTACTTC.